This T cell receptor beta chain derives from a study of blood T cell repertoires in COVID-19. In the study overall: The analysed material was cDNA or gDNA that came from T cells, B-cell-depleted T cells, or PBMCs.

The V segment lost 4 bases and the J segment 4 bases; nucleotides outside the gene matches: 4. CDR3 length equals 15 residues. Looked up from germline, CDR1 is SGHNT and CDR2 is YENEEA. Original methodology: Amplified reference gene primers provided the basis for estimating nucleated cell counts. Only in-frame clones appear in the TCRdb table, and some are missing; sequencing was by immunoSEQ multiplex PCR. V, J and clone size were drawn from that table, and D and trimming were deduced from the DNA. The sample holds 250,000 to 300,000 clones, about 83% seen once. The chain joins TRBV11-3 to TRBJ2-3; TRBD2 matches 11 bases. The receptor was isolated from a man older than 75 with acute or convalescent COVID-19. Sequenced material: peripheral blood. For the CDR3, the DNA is TGTGCCAGCAGCTCCCTAGCGGGAGGCGCAGATACGCAGTATTTT. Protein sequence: CASSSLAGGADTQYF.